This TCR beta chain was identified during a study of human T cells and chemical hapten exposure. Regarding the study as a whole: Patch test score rose with PT1 expanded TCR count, significant at thresholds 8, 16 and 32, not 4. Expanded TCRs grouped into significantly more large CDR3 similarity clusters than controls produced.

The CDR3 length is 15 residues. The germline CDR1 and CDR2 sequences are LGHDT and YNNKEL (reference sequence). Time point defined: patch test 2, 6 weeks after DPC sensitization. Treatment in this sample: therapeutic diphenylcyclopropenone sensitization with weekly scalp DPC. The authors extracted total RNA from unfractionated whole blood. Notes on this clonotype: Antigen specificity is unknown. This may stem from a read error, because a much larger clone lies one nucleotide away.

TCRdb independently ran MiXCR on the RACE reads; one entry per CDR3 protein. The data contain roughly 120,000 distinct CDR3 sequences, roughly 10% of them singletons. The chain carries TRBV3-1 and TRBJ1-5; D remains ambiguous. The sequences come from whole blood, collected in connection with sensitization to the hapten diphenylcyclopropenone (DPC). The TCR sequence derives from a woman aged 40 to 50 with alopecia areata. Some clones in this sample may be carry-over from other donors' samples. In DNA, the CDR3 is TGTGCCAGCAGCCAAGAATGGAGTAGCAATAAGCCCCAGCATTTT. It specifies CASSQEWSSNKPQHF.